The 22 T cell receptor beta chains below were found in one sample sequenced in a study of type 1 regulatory T cells. MiXCR, run by TCRdb on the reads, gives a single entry per CDR3 protein. Here the sample spans roughly 25,000 distinct CDR3 sequences, roughly 72% being singletons. For these receptors, no antigen is known. Sequencing input: cultured T cells, either the whole culture or a sorted T cell fraction (not recorded which). Subset noted: Tr1-enriched cell product generated in vitro against host alloantigens. The receptor source for this set is a human donor in good health.

This clonotype was picked up one time. A read error may account for a junction end that differs from germline. This chain joins TRBV27 and TRBJ2-3, with D possibly TRBD1 on 6 matching bases. The length of the CDR3 is 14 residues. Germline CDR1 MNHEY, CDR2 SMNVEV (reference sequence). The CDR3 DNA reads TGTGCCAGCAGTTGGACAGTAAGCACAGATACACAGTATTTT. It specifies CASSWTVSTDTQYF.

This clonotype was counted only a few times. The DNA for the CDR3 is TGTGCCAGCACCTCGACAGGGTTCGGCACTGAAGCTTTCTTT. The encoded protein is CASTSTGFGTEAFF. The V and J genes are TRBV2 and TRBJ1-1, with TRBD1 identical over 7 bases. Germline values: CDR1 SNHLY, CDR2 FYNNEI. Germline trimming cut 7 bases from V and 4 bases from J; bases unmatched to any gene: 9. The CDR3 has 14 residues.

This clonotype was detected once. The junction differs from germline at one of its ends, possibly a read error. The chain couples TRBV6-5 to TRBJ1-6; D is possibly TRBD1 (5 bases). The CDR3 covers 15 residues. Per the germline V gene, CDR1 is MNHEY and CDR2 is SVGAGI. CDR3 protein: CASNYDRVGGSPLHF. CDR3 coding DNA: TGTGCCAGCAATTACGACCGGGTTGGGGGTTCACCCCTCCACTTT.

The chain recombines TRBV6-6 with TRBJ1-1; D is undetermined. V lost 0 bases and J 0 bases, leaving 8 bases between the germline ends. Per the germline V gene, CDR1 is MNHNY and CDR2 is SVGAGI (reference sequence). This CDR3 has 15 residues. CDR3 DNA: TGTGCCAGCAGTTACTCCGCAGAAATGAACACTGAAGCTTTCTTT. It is translated as CASSYSAEMNTEAFF.

This chain uses TRBV3-1 with TRBJ2-3; no firm D call. The CDR3 has 12 residues. V was clipped by 2 bases and J by 6 bases, with 6 bases between them. CDR1 is LGHDT and CDR2 is YNNKEL in the germline V gene (reference sequence). The CDR3 loop is CASSQFLDTQYF. The CDR3 nucleotides read TGTGCCAGCAGCCAATTCCTGGATACGCAGTATTTT.

The genes are TRBV7-2 and TRBJ2-4, with 9 bases that match TRBD1. Looked up from germline, CDR1 is SGHTA and CDR2 is FQGNSA. The CDR3 extends over 14 amino acids. Losses at the gene ends were 5 bases for V and 7 bases for J; bases not matched to a gene: 6. The DNA of the CDR3 is TGTGCCAGCAGCCTACTCGGACAGGGGAACATTCAGTACTTC. Translating gives CASSLLGQGNIQYF.

The J gene is TRBJ1-1, the V gene TRBV5-1; 7 nucleotides match TRBD1. V lost 2 bases and J lost 1; bases outside the gene matches: 5. The CDR3 has 15 residues. Per the germline V gene, CDR1 is SGHRS and CDR2 is YFSETQ. CDR3 amino acids: CASSFLGTENTEAFF. CDR3 nucleotide sequence: TGCGCCAGCAGCTTTTTAGGGACAGAGAACACTGAAGCTTTCTTT.

The gene calls are TRBV2 and TRBJ2-7; tentatively, D is TRBD2 (6 bases). Trimming shortened V by 6 bases and J by 5 bases, and 14 bases separated the two germline ends. CDR1 SNHLY and CDR2 FYNNEI come from the germline V gene. This CDR3 spans 13 amino acids. This CDR3 is CASRGLAANEQYF. In nucleotides, the CDR3 is TGTGCCAGCAGGGGGTTAGCGGCAAACGAGCAGTACTTC. The variable domain in full, with the rest retrieved from reference TRBV2 and TRBJ2-7, is EPEVTQTPSHQVTQMGQEVILRCVPISNHLYFYWYRQILGQKVEFLVSFYNNEISEKSEIFDDQFSVERPDGSNFTLKIRSTKLEDSAMYFCASRGLAANEQYFGPGTRLTVT.

Only one count was recorded for this clonotype. The chain uses TRBV28 and TRBJ1-3; D uncertain. V was pared by 3 bases and J by 0 bases, with 12 bases between. Germline values: CDR1 MDHEN, CDR2 SYDVKM. CDR3 length: 16 amino acids. The CDR3 reads CASSLGRATSGNTIYF. In DNA, the CDR3 is TGTGCCAGCAGTTTGGGAAGGGCCACCTCTGGAAACACCATATATTTT.

The chain carries TRBV20-1 and TRBJ1-2, with D unresolved. Germline V gene data show CDR1 as DFQATT and CDR2 as SNEGSKA (reference sequence). Trimming took 4 bases from V and 0 from J, leaving 6 bases between them. This CDR3 region has 12 residues. Here the CDR3 DNA reads TGCAGTGCTACTCCACCTAACTATGGCTACACCTTC. It encodes CSATPPNYGYTF.

V usage is TRBV20-1 and J usage is TRBJ1-1, with D perhaps matching TRBD1 (6 bases). This CDR3 spans 14 amino acids. V shed 6 bases and J shed 1 base, with 15 bases lying between them. The germline V gene has CDR1 DFQATT and CDR2 SNEGSKA (reference sequence). CDR3 loop: CSAPEGQKNTEAFF. CDR3 nucleotide sequence: TGCAGTGCGCCGGAGGGACAAAAGAACACTGAAGCTTTCTTT.

In nucleotides, the CDR3 is TGTGCCACCAGCAGTGGGTCCGCAAAGTACTATGGCTACACCTTC. Its protein product is CATSSGSAKYYGYTF. This sequence joins TRBV15 and TRBJ1-2; unclear D gene. The CDR3 spans 15 residues. The germline V gene has CDR1 LNHNV and CDR2 YYDKDF (reference sequence). Between the trimmed V and J ends, which lost 3 bases and 3 bases, there was a span of 14 bases.

This chain uses TRBV12-5 with TRBJ1-2, with 7 bases aligning to TRBD1. Germline CDR1 is LGHNT and CDR2 is FRNRAP. The V gene end was trimmed by 3 bases and the J gene end by 4 bases; junction bases not matched to a gene: 2. The CDR3 sequence is 13 residues long. This CDR3 is CASGLSGGYGYTF. The CDR3 coding sequence is TGTGCTAGTGGTTTATCAGGGGGCTATGGCTACACCTTC. The whole variable domain, filled in from reference TRBV12-5 and TRBJ1-2, reads DARVTQTPRHKVTEMGQEVTMRCQPILGHNTVFWYRQTMMQGLELLAYFRNRAPLDDSGMPKDRFSAEMPDATLATLKIQPSEPRDSAVYFCASGLSGGYGYTFGSGTRLTVV.

The chain uses TRBV12-3 or TRBV12-4 and TRBJ2-5; no reliable D call. The CDR3 totals 14 residues. V lost 3 bases, J lost 5 bases, and 13 bases lay in between. The CDR3 is CASSLNTPSETQYF. DNA of the CDR3: TGTGCCAGCAGTTTGAATACTCCCTCGGAGACCCAGTACTTC.

The V and J genes are TRBV20-1 and TRBJ1-1; D ambiguous. This CDR3 comprises 12 residues. Between the trimmed V and J ends, which lost 5 bases and 5 bases, there was a span of 12 bases. Germline CDR1 and CDR2: DFQATT and SNEGSKA (reference sequence). The CDR3 DNA reads as TGCAGTGCTTTCGCGGGGAAGACTGAAGCTTTCTTT. Translated, it gives CSAFAGKTEAFF.

The chain carries TRBV12-3 or TRBV12-4 and TRBJ1-2, with a weak D call TRBD1 (5 bases). The ends were cut back, 3 bases at V and 8 bases at J, with 13 bases in the middle. The CDR3 consists of 13 residues. CDR3 residues: CASSLLQARGYTF. The CDR3 DNA reads TGTGCCAGCAGTTTGTTACAGGCCAGGGGCTACACCTTC.

This chain links TRBV19 with TRBJ2-1, with TRBD1 matching over 7 bases. The CDR3 has 14 amino acids. V trimming: 4 bases; J trimming: 9 bases; junction bases outside the gene matches: 9. Germline CDR1 LNHDA, CDR2 SQIVND (reference sequence). Here the CDR3 reads CASSTLFDRVEQFF. The DNA for the CDR3 is TGTGCCAGTAGTACCCTCTTTGACAGGGTTGAGCAGTTCTTC.

This chain links TRBV4-2 with TRBJ2-1, with TRBD2 matching 11 bases. The CDR3 length is 16 residues. The germline CDR1 and CDR2 sequences are LGHNA and YNFKEQ. With V trimmed by 7 bases and J by 9 bases, 14 bases remained unmatched. DNA for the CDR3: TGTGCCAGCACCAAAGGGGATAGCGGGGGGGCGATTGAGCAGTTCTTC. This sequence encodes CASTKGDSGGAIEQFF.

This clonotype is medium-sized. The J gene is TRBJ2-1, the V gene TRBV7-9, with 10 bases fitting TRBD1. Germline CDR1 reads SEHNR; CDR2 reads FQNEAQ (reference sequence). J was trimmed by 4 bases and V by 4 bases; bases with no gene match: 1. The length of the CDR3 is 14 residues. The CDR3 coding sequence is TGTGCCAGCAGCTCGGGACAGGGGTACAATGAGCAGTTCTTC. This sequence encodes CASSSGQGYNEQFF.

The rearrangement links TRBV3-1 to TRBJ1-2; D is perhaps TRBD1 (6 bases). Germline CDR1 is LGHDT and CDR2 is YNNKEL (reference sequence). V was pared by 2 bases and J by 2 bases, with 15 bases between. The CDR3 spans 16 residues. The chain's CDR3 is CASSQRTGALNYGYTF. Written as DNA, the CDR3 is TGTGCCAGCAGCCAAAGGACGGGGGCCCTAAACTATGGCTACACCTTC.

V usage is TRBV12-3 or TRBV12-4 and J usage is TRBJ2-1, with 7 positions matching TRBD2. This CDR3 has 15 amino acids. V lost 5 bases and J lost 5; bases outside the gene matches: 9. CDR3 in amino acids: CASSAGASGDNEQFF. Written as DNA, the CDR3 is TGTGCCAGCAGTGCCGGGGCTAGCGGTGACAATGAGCAGTTCTTC.

The chain joins TRBV7-9 to TRBJ1-5; 10 nucleotides agree with TRBD1. The CDR3 contains 16 residues. V trimming: 5 bases; J trimming: 8 bases; junction bases outside the gene matches: 12. The germline V gene encodes CDR1 SEHNR and CDR2 FQNEAQ (reference sequence). CDR3 loop: CASSVSTGGGFEPQHF. CDR3 nucleotides: TGTGCCAGCAGCGTATCGACAGGGGGCGGGTTTGAGCCCCAGCATTTT.